This T cell receptor (beta chain) was captured by sequencing in a study of shared clonotypes between healthy human individuals (dated by TCRdb to 2020 to 2022). Regarding the research as a whole: A couple of women and three men aged 18 to 49 years were included in the cohort. Per donor, three plates each were used for CD4 naive and CD4 memory, two for CD8 naive, and one for CD8 memory. The study deeply sequenced blood TCR repertoires of about 5 healthy adults to estimate repertoire size and the extent of clonotype sharing between individuals. To increase sequencing depth and limit assay-specific biases, TCR repertoire library preparation and sequencing were carried out by different laboratories using diverse techniques. Leukapheresis yielded between about 0.85 and 9.5 billion PBMCs per donor. The paper as a whole reports these results and caveats: Pairwise subsampling indicated that sequencing depth was expected to affect the degree of clonotype sharing among donors. Only blood was sampled, and tissue TCR repertoires likely differ from those in blood. Sharing across a few donors was observed for around 4.8% of naive CD4, 3.5% of naive CD8, about 2.3% of memory CD4, and approximately 0.41% of memory CD8 clonotypes. Compared with non-shared clonotypes, the clonotypes found in all four sorted-subset donors had higher generation probabilities. Because the study included only a small number of donors, the genetic and exposure-history diversity represented was limited. Incomplete sequencing was indicated by rarefaction of sorted-subset datasets, despite the large sequencing depth. Naive subsets generally had larger estimated clonotype richness than memory subsets.

CD8 naive samples consisted of CD45RO-negative cells that were positively selected for CCR7, yielding a CD45RA+CCR7+ population without TemRA cells. The donors were healthy, HIV-negative adults with no recently reported acute infections or vaccinations. Every donor was a Caucasian adult residing in Nashville, Tennessee, USA. Blood was collected by leukapheresis, and PBMCs were isolated by Ficoll-Histopaque density gradient centrifugation and then cryopreserved in liquid nitrogen vapor phase. Analytical flow cytometry was used to check the purity and quantity of each magnetically sorted T cell population. From each sorted fraction, genomic DNA was isolated and quantified by UV absorbance on a Nanodrop 2000c. The junction shows trimming of 2 bases on V and 0 bases on J, and the gene matches do not reach 1 base of it. The germline V gene yields SGHRS for CDR1 and YFSETQ for CDR2. CDR3 length: 14 amino acids, cysteine to phenylalanine. This entry keeps only the CDR3 DNA: 42 bases, framed from base 1.

Turning to this clone: Its antigen has not been determined. The record has no base qualities; no much larger clone is one base away. The same CDR3 is also encoded by other DNA sequences in this sample.

Using the deep immunoSEQ assay, multiplex PCR amplified TCR CDR3 regions from genomic DNA. Genomic DNA extracted from each cell subset was distributed evenly over all wells of several immunoSEQ 96-well plates, and each plate served as one replicate. For sorted subsets, around 0.2 ug of genomic DNA, equivalent to about 30,000 T cell genomes, went into each replicate PCR. Purified libraries were quantified with a Qubit 3.0 fluorometer, sized on a Bioanalyzer 2100, and re-quantified with the KAPA Library Quantification kit. Every immunoSEQ 96-well plate was sequenced on a separate single-read 150-cycle Illumina NextSeq 550 flow cell. The original methods were these. Because the immunoSEQ output included only junctional sequences and no quality scores, the filtering could not be the same as the filtering used for full-length reads. Sequences were annotated with PyIR, a Python wrapper for IgBLAST v1.9, using IMGT germline references to assign V/J genes and CDR3. Reads were filtered out if the reads had weak V/J assignments (E-value above 1e-6), no CDR3, stop codons, out-of-frame junctions, or ambiguous translated residues. V3J clonotypes were defined by identical inferred V gene, J gene, and CDR3 amino acid sequence. Percentage overlap between repertoires was calculated by dividing the number of shared unique clonotypes by the size of the smaller repertoire. RTK rarefaction, the Chao1 estimator, and Recon v2.1 estimates of unobserved clonotypes were used to assess repertoire richness. OLGA was used to compute generation probabilities for all TCRbeta clonotypes that the gDNA method yielded from a few donors. TCRdb took this table from immuneACCESS and kept in-frame rearrangements with V and J called. Such tables lack part of the clones; where checked against another copy, unresolved V genes explain under half of the gap, and the rest is unexplained. That table gives V, J and clone size, and the DNA gave D and trimming. A total of about 2.1 million clones appear in this sample, around 93% of them only once. Clones ranked in the top ten supply about 1.6% of the sample.

This sequence originates from a man in his late teens or twenties in good health. Some clones in this sample may be carry-over from other donors' samples. Here the chain combines TRBV5-1 and TRBJ1-1; TRBD1 agrees with 7 junctional bases. The sequenced material came from naive CD8+ T cells from PBMCs. This specimen's cell subset or site label, per the study, means: CD45RA+CCR7+. The CDR3 region reads CASSLGGMNTEAFF. The sequence in DNA is TGCGCCAGCAGCTTAGGGGGCATGAACACTGAAGCTTTCTTT.